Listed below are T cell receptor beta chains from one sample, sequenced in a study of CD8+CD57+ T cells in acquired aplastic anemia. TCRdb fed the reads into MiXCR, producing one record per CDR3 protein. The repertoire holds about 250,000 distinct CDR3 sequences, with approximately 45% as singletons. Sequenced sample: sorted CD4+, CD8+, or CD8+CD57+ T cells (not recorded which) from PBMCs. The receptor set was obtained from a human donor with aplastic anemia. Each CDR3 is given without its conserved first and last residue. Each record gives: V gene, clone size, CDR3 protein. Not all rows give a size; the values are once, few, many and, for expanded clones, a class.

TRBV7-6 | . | ASSETVTGNTIY
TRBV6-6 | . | ASSFQGRNEKLF
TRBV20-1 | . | SATLGTDSGNTIY
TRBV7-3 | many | ASSSTEGGPNNEQF
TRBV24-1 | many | ATSESQGSEQY
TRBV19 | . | ASSLSGTGDSPLH
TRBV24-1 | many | ATSGRTSGSRDTGELF
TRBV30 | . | AWIGGSSGYNEQF
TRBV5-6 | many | ASSLSAGQGARETQY
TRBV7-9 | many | ASSHAGAGNNEQF
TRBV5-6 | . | ASSFFVVGGEKLF
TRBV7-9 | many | ASSFSADDSYEQF
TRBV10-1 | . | ASSLATGVGVGEQY
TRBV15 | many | ATSKGQGVQETQY
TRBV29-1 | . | SVEDPPGRGYT
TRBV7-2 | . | ASSLVPRSSYNEQF
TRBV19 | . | ASSSGVQVSGANVLT
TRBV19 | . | ASSTLGQLYEQY
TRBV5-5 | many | ASSYWLGDTEAF
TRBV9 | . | ASSVSPGGEPLH
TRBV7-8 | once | ASSLALGGSGGYT
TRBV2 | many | ASFKPSQETQY
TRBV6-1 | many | ASTGTYEQY
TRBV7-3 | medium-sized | ASSFSGAGARTEAF
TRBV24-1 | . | ATSDGQGTRAGELF
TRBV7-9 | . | ASSSGQYGYT
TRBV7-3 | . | ASSLSWRGRNNGYT
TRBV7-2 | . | AIDSNTEAF
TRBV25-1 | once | ASSDRGGTRSSYEQY
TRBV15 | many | ATSRDWRRGGVEQF
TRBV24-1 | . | ATAAGTVGAGYT
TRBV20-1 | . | SAYPTSRNYEQY
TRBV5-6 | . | ASGKGQGREQY
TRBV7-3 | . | ASSLMPQSSYNEQF
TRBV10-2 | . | ASSGQSGIAF
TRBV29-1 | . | SVDGQGGYEQY
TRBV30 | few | AWSGNEGQPQH
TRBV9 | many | ASSVVANLRDTEAF
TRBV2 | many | ASSTGTNTYNEQF
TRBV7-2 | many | ASSLLRKETQY
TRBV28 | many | ASSGQGGRDTEAF
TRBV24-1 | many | ATSGRTWELF
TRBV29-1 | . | SVDWLAGDNEKLF
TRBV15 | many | ATSRDDSGTYEQY
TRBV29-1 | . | SVGGTGGETQY
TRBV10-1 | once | ASSEAGGDFHEQY
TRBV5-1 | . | ASSLAKRRGYT
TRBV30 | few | AWRDRGGVSEQY
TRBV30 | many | AWSVVHEQF
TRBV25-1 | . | ASSEYREYPGNTIY
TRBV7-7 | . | ASSLFQGCNGQF
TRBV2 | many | ASSERGSSYNSPLH
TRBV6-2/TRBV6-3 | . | ASSEAASGREETQY
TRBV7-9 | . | ASSLGQGGVSNSPLH
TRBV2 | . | ASCPLRAHGKGRRADTQY
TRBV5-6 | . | ASSLALAGGTYEQY